This entry lists 5 T cell receptor beta chains sequenced from one sample in a study of T cells after yellow fever vaccination. In TCRdb, the 5' RACE reads were re-called with MiXCR into one record per CDR3 protein. The table includes 200,000 to 300,000 distinct CDR3 sequences, more than 3.5% detected once. The material sequenced was PBMCs, taken 15 days after the yellow fever booster vaccination. These receptors were taken from a man between 18 and 29 years old who received the YFV17D yellow fever vaccine.

V and J are TRBV9 and TRBJ2-1; perhaps TRBD2 as D (5 bases). In germline, CDR1 is SGDLS, CDR2 YYNGEE. The CDR3 consists of 15 residues. Trimming cost V 2 bases and J 2 bases, with 11 bases left between them. This chain's CDR3 is CASSVGAGPYNEQFF. The DNA of the CDR3 is TGTGCCAGCAGCGTGGGAGCTGGGCCCTACAATGAGCAGTTCTTC. The full variable domain, its missing parts supplied by reference TRBV9 and TRBJ2-1, is DSGVTQTPKHLITATGQRVTLRCSPRSGDLSVYWYQQSLDQGLQFLIQYYNGEERAKGNILERFSAQQFPDLHSELNLSSLELGDSALYFCASSVGAGPYNEQFFGPGTRLTVL.

This clonotype has only a few counts. The chain combines TRBV5-3 with TRBJ1-5, with TRBD1 matching 7 bases. TRBV5-3 is classed as an ORF, of uncertain function. V lost 4 bases to trimming and J lost 1 base; unmatched junction nucleotides: 8. CDR3 length: 16 residues. The CDR3 reads CARSSGQDQSNQPQHF. CDR3 bases: TGTGCCAGAAGCAGCGGACAGGACCAGAGCAATCAGCCCCAGCATTTT.

This clonotype was detected many times. V gene TRBV4-1 combines with J gene TRBJ2-3, with TRBD2 matching over 10 bases. This CDR3 has 14 amino acids. Germline CDR1 MGHRA, CDR2 YSYEKL. V shed 3 bases and J 7 bases; nucleotides not matched to a gene: 4. CDR3 bases: TGCGCCAGCAGCCAGGATAGCGGGGGGTATACGCAGTATTTT. As protein: CASSQDSGGYTQYF.

The sample holds many counts of this clonotype. The chain uses TRBV27 and TRBJ2-7, with unresolved D. The CDR3 loop spans 12 amino acids. Germline V CDR1 and CDR2: MNHEY, SMNVEV (reference sequence). Trimming stripped 5 bases from V and 0 bases from J, with 5 bases between. The CDR3 nucleotides are TGTGCCAGCAGTGCTGGCTCCTACGAGCAGTACTTC. Translating it yields CASSAGSYEQYF.

This clonotype appeared a few times. The chain employs TRBV18 and TRBJ2-1; D call uncertain. The V gene lost 6 bases and the J gene lost 0 bases, with 9 bases spanning the gap. Per germline, CDR1 KGHSH and CDR2 LQKENI. The CDR3 covers 14 residues. CDR3 in amino acids: CASSSTLSYNEQFF. Here the CDR3 DNA reads TGTGCCAGCTCCTCGACACTCTCCTACAATGAGCAGTTCTTC.